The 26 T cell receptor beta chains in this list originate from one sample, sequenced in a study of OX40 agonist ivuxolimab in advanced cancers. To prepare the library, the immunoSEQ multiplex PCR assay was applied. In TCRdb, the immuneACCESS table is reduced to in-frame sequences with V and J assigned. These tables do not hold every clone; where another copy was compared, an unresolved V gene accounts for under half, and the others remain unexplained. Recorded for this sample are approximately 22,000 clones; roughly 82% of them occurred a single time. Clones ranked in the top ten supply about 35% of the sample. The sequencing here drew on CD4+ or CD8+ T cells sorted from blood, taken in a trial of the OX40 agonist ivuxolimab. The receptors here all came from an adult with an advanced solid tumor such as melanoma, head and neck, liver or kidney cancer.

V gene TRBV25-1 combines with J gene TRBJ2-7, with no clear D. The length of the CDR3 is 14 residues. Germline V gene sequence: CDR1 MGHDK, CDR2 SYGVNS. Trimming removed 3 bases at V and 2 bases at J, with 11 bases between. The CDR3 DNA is TGTGCCAGCAGTGATTTCGACGGAACCTACGAGCAGTACTTC. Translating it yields CASSDFDGTYEQYF.

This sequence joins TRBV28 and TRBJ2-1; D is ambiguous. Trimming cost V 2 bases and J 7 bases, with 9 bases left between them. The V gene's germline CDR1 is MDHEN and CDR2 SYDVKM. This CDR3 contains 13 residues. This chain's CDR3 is CASSLGQPNEQFF. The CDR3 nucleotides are TGTGCCAGCAGTTTAGGGCAGCCTAATGAGCAGTTCTTC.

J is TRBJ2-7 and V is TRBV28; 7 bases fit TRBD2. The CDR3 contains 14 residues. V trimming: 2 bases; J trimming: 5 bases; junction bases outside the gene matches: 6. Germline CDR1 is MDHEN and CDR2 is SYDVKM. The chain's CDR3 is CASSLAGAVHEQYF. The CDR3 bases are TGTGCCAGCAGTTTAGCGGGAGCGGTCCACGAGCAGTACTTC.

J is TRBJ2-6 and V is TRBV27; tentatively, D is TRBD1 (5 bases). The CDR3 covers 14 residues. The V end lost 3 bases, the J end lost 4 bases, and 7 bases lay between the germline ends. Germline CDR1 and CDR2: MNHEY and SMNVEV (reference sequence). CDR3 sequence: CASSFTGGANVLTF. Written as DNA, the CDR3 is TGTGCCAGCAGTTTTACAGGAGGGGCCAACGTCCTGACTTTC.

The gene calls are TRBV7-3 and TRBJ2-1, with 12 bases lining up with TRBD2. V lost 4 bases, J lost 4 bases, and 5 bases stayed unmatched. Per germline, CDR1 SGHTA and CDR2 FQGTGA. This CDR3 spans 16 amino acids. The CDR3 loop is CASSWALAGGYNEQFF. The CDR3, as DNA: TGTGCCAGCAGCTGGGCTCTAGCGGGAGGGTACAATGAGCAGTTCTTC.

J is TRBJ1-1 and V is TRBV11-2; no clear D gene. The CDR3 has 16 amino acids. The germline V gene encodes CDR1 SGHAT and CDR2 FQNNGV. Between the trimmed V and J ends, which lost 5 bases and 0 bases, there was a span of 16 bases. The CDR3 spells CASSPFGESMNTEAFF. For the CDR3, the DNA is TGTGCCAGCAGCCCCTTTGGAGAGTCCATGAACACTGAAGCTTTCTTT.

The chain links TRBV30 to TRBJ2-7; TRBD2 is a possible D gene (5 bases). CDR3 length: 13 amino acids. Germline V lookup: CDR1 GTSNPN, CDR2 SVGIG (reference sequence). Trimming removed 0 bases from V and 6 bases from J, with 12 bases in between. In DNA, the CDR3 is TGTGCCTGGAGTGTACAGAAGCGGACCGAGCAGTACTTC. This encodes CAWSVQKRTEQYF. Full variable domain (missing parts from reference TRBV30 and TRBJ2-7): SQTIHQWPATLVQPVGSPLSLECTVEGTSNPNLYWYRQAAGRGLQLLFYSVGIGQISSEVPQNLSASRPQDRQFILSSKKLLLSDSGFYLCAWSVQKRTEQYFGPGTRLTVT.

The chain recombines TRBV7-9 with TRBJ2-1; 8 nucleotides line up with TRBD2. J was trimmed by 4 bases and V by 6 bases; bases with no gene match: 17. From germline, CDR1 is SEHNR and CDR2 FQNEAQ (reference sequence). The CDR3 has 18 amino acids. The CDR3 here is CASSPNPGRAWSYNEQFF. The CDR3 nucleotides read TGTGCCAGCAGTCCGAACCCCGGGAGGGCCTGGAGTTACAATGAGCAGTTCTTC.

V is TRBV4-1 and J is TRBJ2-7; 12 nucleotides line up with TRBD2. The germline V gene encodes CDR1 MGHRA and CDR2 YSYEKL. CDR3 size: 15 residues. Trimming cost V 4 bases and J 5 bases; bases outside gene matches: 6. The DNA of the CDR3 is TGCGCCAGCAGCCGCGGAGGACTAGCGGGACACGAGCAGTACTTC. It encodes CASSRGGLAGHEQYF.

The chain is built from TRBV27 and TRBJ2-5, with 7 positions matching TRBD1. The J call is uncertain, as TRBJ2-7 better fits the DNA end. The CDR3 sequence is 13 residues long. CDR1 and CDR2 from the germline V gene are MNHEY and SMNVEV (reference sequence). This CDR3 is CASSLSGQNEQYF. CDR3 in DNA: TGTGCCAGCAGTTTATCGGGACAGAACGAGCAGTACTTC.

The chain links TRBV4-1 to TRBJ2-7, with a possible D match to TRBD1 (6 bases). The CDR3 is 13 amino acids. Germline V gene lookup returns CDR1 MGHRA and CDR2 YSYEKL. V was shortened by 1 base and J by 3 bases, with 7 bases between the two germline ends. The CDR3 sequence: CASSQGDNYEQYF. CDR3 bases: TGCGCCAGCAGCCAAGGGGACAACTACGAGCAGTACTTC.

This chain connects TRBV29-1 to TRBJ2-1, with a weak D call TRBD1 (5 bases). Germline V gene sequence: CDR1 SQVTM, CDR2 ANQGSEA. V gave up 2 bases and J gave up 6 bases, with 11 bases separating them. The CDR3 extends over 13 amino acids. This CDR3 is CSVESHRSNEQFF. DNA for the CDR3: TGCAGCGTTGAAAGTCACAGGAGCAATGAGCAGTTCTTC.

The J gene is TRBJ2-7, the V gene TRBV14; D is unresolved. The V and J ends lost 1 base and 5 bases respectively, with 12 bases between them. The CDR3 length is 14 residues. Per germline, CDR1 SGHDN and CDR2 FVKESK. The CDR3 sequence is CASSQAPGVHEQYF. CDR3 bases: TGTGCCAGCAGCCAAGCTCCGGGTGTACACGAGCAGTACTTC.

Here the CDR3 DNA reads TGTGCCAGTACCCTGGGAGACACAGGTTCAGATACGCAGTATTTT. As protein: CASTLGDTGSDTQYF. This chain connects TRBV19 to TRBJ2-3; D tentatively reads TRBD1 or TRBD2 (5 bases each). The V end was cut by 7 bases, the J end by 4 bases, with 18 bases between. The CDR3 extends over 15 amino acids. Germline-derived CDR1 and CDR2 are LNHDA and SQIVND (reference sequence).

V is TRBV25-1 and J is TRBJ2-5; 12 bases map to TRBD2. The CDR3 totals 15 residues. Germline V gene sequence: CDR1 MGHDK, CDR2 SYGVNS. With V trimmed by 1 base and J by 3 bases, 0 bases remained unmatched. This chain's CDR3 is CASSEWTSGEETQYF. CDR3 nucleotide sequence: TGTGCCAGCAGTGAATGGACTAGCGGGGAAGAGACCCAGTACTTC.

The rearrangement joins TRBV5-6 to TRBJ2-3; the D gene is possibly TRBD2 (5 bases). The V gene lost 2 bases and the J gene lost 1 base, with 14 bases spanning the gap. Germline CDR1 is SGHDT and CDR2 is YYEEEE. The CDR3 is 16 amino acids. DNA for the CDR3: TGTGCCAGCAGCTTAAACGAGCGGCCTCGCACAGATACGCAGTATTTT. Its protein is CASSLNERPRTDTQYF. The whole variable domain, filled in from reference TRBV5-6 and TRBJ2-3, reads DAGVTQSPTHLIKTRGQQVTLRCSPKSGHDTVSWYQQALGQGPQFIFQYYEEEERQRGNFPDRFSGHQFPNYSSELNVNALLLGDSALYLCASSLNERPRTDTQYFGPGTRLTVL.

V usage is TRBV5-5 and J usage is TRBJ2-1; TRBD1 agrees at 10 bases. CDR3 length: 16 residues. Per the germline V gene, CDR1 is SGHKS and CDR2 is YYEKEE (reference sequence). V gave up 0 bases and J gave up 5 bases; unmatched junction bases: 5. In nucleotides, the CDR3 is TGTGCCAGCAGCTTGGGGGACAGGGGTAAGGACAATGAGCAGTTCTTC. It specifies CASSLGDRGKDNEQFF.

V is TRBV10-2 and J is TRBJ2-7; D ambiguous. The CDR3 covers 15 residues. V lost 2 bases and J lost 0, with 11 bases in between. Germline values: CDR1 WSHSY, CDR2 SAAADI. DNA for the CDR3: TGCGCCAGCAGTGAGCTGGGCGGTCTCTCCTACGAGCAGTACTTC. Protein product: CASSELGGLSYEQYF.

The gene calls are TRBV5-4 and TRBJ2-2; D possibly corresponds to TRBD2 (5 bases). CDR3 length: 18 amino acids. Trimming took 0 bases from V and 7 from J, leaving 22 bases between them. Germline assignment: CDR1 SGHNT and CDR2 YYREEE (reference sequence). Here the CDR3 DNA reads TGTGCCAGCAGCTTGGGGCGTAGGACTCACGGGCATGGCGGGGAGCTGTTTTTT. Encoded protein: CASSLGRRTHGHGGELFF.

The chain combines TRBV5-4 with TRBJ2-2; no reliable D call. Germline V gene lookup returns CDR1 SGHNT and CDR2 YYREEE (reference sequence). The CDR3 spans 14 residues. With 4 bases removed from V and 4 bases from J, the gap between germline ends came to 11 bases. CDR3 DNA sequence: TGTGCCAGCAGCGGATTAAGCACCACCGGGGAGCTGTTTTTT. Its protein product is CASSGLSTTGELFF.

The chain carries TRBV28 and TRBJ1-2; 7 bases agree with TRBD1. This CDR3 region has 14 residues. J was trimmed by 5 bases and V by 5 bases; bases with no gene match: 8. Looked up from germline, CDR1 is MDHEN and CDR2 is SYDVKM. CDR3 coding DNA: TGTGCCAGCAGTATCCATCCGACAGGGTATGGCTACACCTTC. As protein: CASSIHPTGYGYTF.

This CDR3 is CSVEDLQGSGSSYEQYF. CDR3 sequence (DNA): TGCAGCGTTGAAGATCTTCAGGGTAGCGGGAGCTCCTACGAGCAGTACTTC. V gene TRBV29-1 combines with J gene TRBJ2-7; 9 nucleotides line up with TRBD2. Germline CDR1 SQVTM, CDR2 ANQGSEA. Trimming took 0 bases from V and 0 from J; bases not matched to a gene: 9. The CDR3 length is 17 residues.

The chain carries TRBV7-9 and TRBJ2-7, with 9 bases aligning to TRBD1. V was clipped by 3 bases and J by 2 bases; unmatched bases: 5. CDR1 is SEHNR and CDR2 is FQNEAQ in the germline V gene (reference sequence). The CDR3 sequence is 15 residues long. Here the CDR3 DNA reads TGTGCCAGCAGCTTGGGACAGGGAGCTCCCTACGAGCAGTACTTC. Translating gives CASSLGQGAPYEQYF.

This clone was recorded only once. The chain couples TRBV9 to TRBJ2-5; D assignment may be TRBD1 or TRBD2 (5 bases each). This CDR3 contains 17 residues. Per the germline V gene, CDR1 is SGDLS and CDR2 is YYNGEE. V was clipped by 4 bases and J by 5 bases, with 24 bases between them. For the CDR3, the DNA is TGTGCCAGCAGCTTAGCGTTTTCAGGGACGGATGCGGAGACCCAGTACTTC. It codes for CASSLAFSGTDAETQYF.

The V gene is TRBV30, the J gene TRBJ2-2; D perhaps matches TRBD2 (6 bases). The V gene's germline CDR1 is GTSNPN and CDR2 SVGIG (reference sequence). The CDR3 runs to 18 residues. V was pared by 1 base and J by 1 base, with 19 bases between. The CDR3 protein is CAWSGPIGGGRNTGELFF. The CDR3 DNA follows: TGTGCCTGGAGTGGCCCTATAGGTGGAGGGCGGAACACCGGGGAGCTGTTTTTT.

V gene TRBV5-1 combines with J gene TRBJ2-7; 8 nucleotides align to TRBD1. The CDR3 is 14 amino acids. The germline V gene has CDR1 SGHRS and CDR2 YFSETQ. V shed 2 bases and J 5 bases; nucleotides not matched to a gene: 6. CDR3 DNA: TGCGCCAGCAGCTTACGGGACAGGCCCCACGAGCAGTACTTC. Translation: CASSLRDRPHEQYF.